The T cell receptor (beta chain) under discussion was sequenced for a study of T cell responses to AZD1222 COVID-19 vaccine. Study-wide background: Second-dose timings of about 4 or about 12 weeks were pooled. Points from the study as a whole: Sampling that yielded the repertoires occurred only after the peak T cell response. Spike-specific TCR breadth and depth were elevated following two AZD1222 doses. The number of AZD1222 recipients seropositive at baseline was only five to seven.

In regard to this clone: Its specificity is unknown.

The CDR3 length is 17 residues. Germline values: CDR1 SGDLS, CDR2 YYNGEE. V shed 4 bases and J shed 0 bases, with 19 bases lying between them. Clones were sequenced by immunoSEQ multiplex PCR, and TCRdb holds only the in-frame ones, with some missing. The data hold 84,000 or so clones, with roughly 87% observed a single time. The TCR sequence derives from an adult in good health. The sample in question was peripheral blood, obtained on day 0 of AZD1222 vaccination. The rearrangement uses TRBV9 and TRBJ1-2; D unclear. CDR3 sequence reads: CASSPVGIQLANYGYTF. The CDR3 DNA sequence: TGTGCCAGCAGCCCCGTGGGGATACAACTTGCTAACTATGGCTACACCTTC. Full variable domain (remainder filled in from reference TRBV9 and TRBJ1-2): DSGVTQTPKHLITATGQRVTLRCSPRSGDLSVYWYQQSLDQGLQFLIQYYNGEERAKGNILERFSAQQFPDLHSELNLSSLELGDSALYFCASSPVGIQLANYGYTFGSGTRLTVV.